Here is one T cell receptor beta chain with its context. The sample is drawn from a study of T cell changes during pregnancy in multiple sclerosis. The CDR3 has 14 residues. Deletions cut 4 bases from V and 2 bases from J, with 14 bases between. Germline CDR1 SQVTM, CDR2 ANQGSEA. Assay: immunoSEQ multiplex PCR; the TCRdb copy retains only in-frame clones and omits some. The table has under 70,000 clones, around 94% seen once. The clonotype was recovered from a female donor with multiple sclerosis, enrolled in a pregnancy study. The rearrangement joins TRBV29-1 to TRBJ1-1, with a weak D call TRBD1 (5 bases). This specimen was CD8+ T cells from peripheral blood mononuclear cells, taken after pregnancy. CDR3 sequence reads: CSVVGKDSNTEAFF. In DNA, the CDR3 is TGCAGCGTTGTTGGGAAAGACAGTAACACTGAAGCTTTCTTT.